One and the same sample provided the 25 T cell receptor beta chains below, sequenced in a study of T cell responses to AZD1222 COVID-19 vaccine. TCRdb's copy holds only in-frame clones and misses some; the assay was immunoSEQ multiplex PCR. The data show 95,000 to 100,000 clones, 90% seen once. The material was peripheral blood, obtained on day 0 of AZD1222 vaccination. These receptors came from an adult in good health.

This clone was detected only once. This chain uses TRBV5-6 with TRBJ1-2; 7 bases fit TRBD1. V dropped 2 bases and J dropped 6; count of bases not matched to a gene: 13. Germline CDR1 reads SGHDT; CDR2 reads YYEEEE. This CDR3 region has 16 residues. In nucleotides, the CDR3 is TGTGCCAGCAGCTTTTACGTGGGAGGGGGCTCTGATGGCTACACCTTC. Its translation: CASSFYVGGGSDGYTF.

This chain uses TRBV13 with TRBJ2-1, with 8 bases matching TRBD2. Trimming removed 5 bases from V and 4 bases from J; junction bases left unmatched: 10. This CDR3 region has 16 residues. Germline V gene lookup returns CDR1 PRHDT and CDR2 FYEKMQ (reference sequence). This CDR3 reads CASSLRYAGGYNEQFF. DNA for the CDR3: TGTGCCAGCAGCCTCCGTTACGCGGGGGGATACAATGAGCAGTTCTTC. The full variable domain, with the rest looked up from reference TRBV13 and TRBJ2-1, is AAGVIQSPRHLIKEKRETATLKCYPIPRHDTVYWYQQGPGQDPQFLISFYEKMQSDKGSIPDRFSAQQFSDYHSELNMSSLELGDSALYFCASSLRYAGGYNEQFFGPGTRLTVL.

The chain recombines TRBV20-1 with TRBJ1-5, with TRBD1 as a possible D gene (5 bases). Trimming took off 3 bases at V and 1 base at J, with 19 bases between the two ends. CDR3 length: 17 residues. Germline V gene lookup returns CDR1 DFQATT and CDR2 SNEGSKA (reference sequence). In DNA form, the CDR3 reads TGCAGTGCTAGTTCCCTGGCAGGGTTGATGAGCAATCAGCCCCAGCATTTT. Amino acid sequence: CSASSLAGLMSNQPQHF.

This chain links TRBV5-6 with TRBJ2-3; D remains unclear. The germline V gene has CDR1 SGHDT and CDR2 YYEEEE. V was clipped by 0 bases and J by 1 base, with 6 bases between them. The CDR3 spans 14 residues. DNA for the CDR3: TGTGCCAGCAGCTTGGTTCAGGGCACAGATACGCAGTATTTT. Translation: CASSLVQGTDTQYF. Filled out from reference TRBV5-6 and TRBJ2-3, the complete variable domain reads DAGVTQSPTHLIKTRGQQVTLRCSPKSGHDTVSWYQQALGQGPQFIFQYYEEEERQRGNFPDRFSGHQFPNYSSELNVNALLLGDSALYLCASSLVQGTDTQYFGPGTRLTVL.

The genes are TRBV19 and TRBJ1-1; D ambiguous. Trimming stripped 8 bases from V and 4 bases from J, with 14 bases between. Germline loops: CDR1 LNHDA, CDR2 SQIVND (reference sequence). CDR3 length equals 13 residues. As DNA, the CDR3 is TGTGCCAGTCGAAAAGACTGGGCCACTGAAGCTTTCTTT. This codes for CASRKDWATEAFF. The whole variable domain, filled in from reference TRBV19 and TRBJ1-1, reads DGGITQSPKYLFRKEGQNVTLSCEQNLNHDAMYWYRQDPGQGLRLIYYSQIVNDFQKGDIAEGYSVSREKKESFPLTVTSAQKNPTAFYLCASRKDWATEAFFGQGTRLTVV.

J is TRBJ1-2 and V is TRBV5-8, with 10 positions matching TRBD1. CDR3 length: 15 amino acids. CDR1 is SGHTS and CDR2 is YDEGEE in the germline V gene. V trimming: 1 base; J trimming: 9 bases; junction bases outside the gene matches: 9. In DNA form, the CDR3 reads TGTGCCAGCAGCTTGCCACTCGACAGGGGGCGCAGCTACACCTTC. This translates into CASSLPLDRGRSYTF.

The chain joins TRBV24-1 to TRBJ2-3; D perhaps matches TRBD2 (7 bases). The germline gives CDR1 KGHDR, CDR2 SFDVKD. V gave up 7 bases and J gave up 2 bases, with 21 bases separating them. This CDR3 is 17 amino acids long. The CDR3 here is CATSRRGGGFATDTQYF. The CDR3 DNA sequence: TGTGCCACCAGCCGTCGAGGCGGGGGCTTTGCCACAGATACGCAGTATTTT.

CDR3 region: CASSLGTAVSYEQYF. CDR3 coding DNA: TGTGCCAGCAGTTTAGGGACTGCAGTCTCCTACGAGCAGTACTTC. This sequence joins TRBV28 and TRBJ2-7; a possible D gene is TRBD2 (6 bases). Trimming left V 2 bases short and J 0 bases short, with 11 bases between. The CDR3 consists of 15 residues. Germline CDR1 reads MDHEN; CDR2 reads SYDVKM. The full variable domain, completed using reference TRBV28 and TRBJ2-7, is DVKVTQSSRYLVKRTGEKVFLECVQDMDHENMFWYRQDPGLGLRLIYFSYDVKMKEKGDIPEGYSVSREKKERFSLILESASTNQTSMYLCASSLGTAVSYEQYFGPGTRLTVT.

The chain recombines TRBV28 with TRBJ2-1; D gene uncertain. Trimming stripped 8 bases from V and 9 bases from J, with 17 bases between. The V gene's germline CDR1 is MDHEN and CDR2 SYDVKM. CDR3 length: 13 amino acids. This CDR3 reads CASGIGFSSEQFF. DNA of the CDR3: TGTGCCAGCGGGATTGGGTTTTCCAGTGAGCAGTTCTTC.

The rearrangement uses TRBV5-1 and TRBJ1-2; D gene uncertain. V dropped 2 bases and J dropped 3 bases, with 11 bases sitting between them. Germline V gene lookup returns CDR1 SGHRS and CDR2 YFSETQ. The CDR3 contains 14 residues. The CDR3 DNA reads TGCGCCAGCAGCTTCGGGGTACTAGACTATGGCTACACCTTC. Translation: CASSFGVLDYGYTF.

This chain uses TRBV14 with TRBJ1-1; D not resolved. Trimming removed 4 bases from V and 1 base from J, with 22 bases in between. Germline V gives CDR1 SGHDN, CDR2 FVKESK. The CDR3 consists of 18 residues. CDR3 sequence reads: CASSPLGHGVPRNTEAFF. CDR3 bases: TGTGCCAGCAGCCCCCTGGGTCACGGAGTACCGCGGAACACTGAAGCTTTCTTT.

This clone was recorded once. This chain links TRBV4-1 with TRBJ1-4; weak D call: TRBD1 (6 bases). The CDR3 has 14 residues. Germline-derived CDR1 and CDR2 are MGHRA and YSYEKL. The ends were cut back, 0 bases at V and 7 bases at J, with 9 bases in the middle. The CDR3 protein is CASSQEGRGEKLFF. In DNA, the CDR3 is TGCGCCAGCAGCCAAGAGGGCAGGGGTGAAAAACTGTTTTTT.

The chain links TRBV27 to TRBJ1-1; D not certain. The CDR3 runs 12 residues. Germline CDR1 reads MNHEY; CDR2 reads SMNVEV (reference sequence). V was clipped by 6 bases and J by 5 bases, with 10 bases between them. The CDR3 bases are TGTGCCAGCAGGAACCAAGGGACTGAAGCTTTCTTT. This gives the protein CASRNQGTEAFF.

The gene calls are TRBV27 and TRBJ2-2, with TRBD2 matching 8 bases. Germline lookup yields CDR1 MNHEY and CDR2 SMNVEV (reference sequence). J lost 5 bases, V lost 6 bases, and 5 bases had no gene match. CDR3 length: 14 amino acids. The DNA for the CDR3 is TGTGCCAGCAGCTCTCGGGGGGGGACCGGGGAGCTGTTTTTT. As protein: CASSSRGGTGELFF.

The J gene is TRBJ1-2, the V gene TRBV28, with D hard to call. Between the trimmed V and J ends, which lost 7 bases and 3 bases, there was a span of 15 bases. The CDR3 length is 14 residues. Looked up from germline, CDR1 is MDHEN and CDR2 is SYDVKM. The DNA for the CDR3 is TGTGCCAGCATCCCAGCGGGCGGAGACTATGGCTACACCTTC. Protein sequence: CASIPAGGDYGYTF.

The genes are TRBV24-1 and TRBJ1-1; no firm D call. Looked up from germline, CDR1 is KGHDR and CDR2 is SFDVKD. This CDR3 is 13 amino acids long. Deletions cut 4 bases from V and 7 bases from J, with 12 bases between. The CDR3 DNA is TGTGCCACCAGTGAAAAAGGACGGGGTGAAGCTTTCTTT. Its protein product is CATSEKGRGEAFF.

V is TRBV28 and J is TRBJ1-1; D call uncertain. Germline V gives CDR1 MDHEN, CDR2 SYDVKM. The CDR3 spans 12 residues. V lost 1 base to trimming and J lost 5 bases, with 5 bases between them. CDR3 sequence (DNA): TGTGCCAGCAGTTTATTGGAGACTGAAGCTTTCTTT. This encodes CASSLLETEAFF.

The CDR3: CASSSRVAGVSTDTQYF. The CDR3 DNA reads as TGTGCCAGCAGTTCAAGGGTGGCGGGGGTTAGCACAGATACGCAGTATTTT. V gene TRBV3-1 (or the pseudogene TRBV3-2) combines with J gene TRBJ2-3, with 7 nucleotides matching TRBD2. CDR1 and CDR2 (germline): LGHDT, YNNKEL (reference sequence). With V trimmed by 6 bases and J by 0 bases, 12 bases remained unmatched. The CDR3 is made up of 17 amino acids.

This clone was recorded only once. The chain carries TRBV5-4 and TRBJ1-6, with 7 bases that match TRBD1. Per germline, CDR1 SGHNT and CDR2 YYREEE (reference sequence). V trimming: 5 bases; J trimming: 7 bases; junction bases outside the gene matches: 9. The CDR3 consists of 15 residues. CDR3 sequence: CASSFPGQANSPLHF. DNA of the CDR3: TGTGCCAGCAGTTTTCCCGGACAGGCGAATTCACCCCTCCACTTT. The whole variable domain, filled in from reference TRBV5-4 and TRBJ1-6, reads ETGVTQSPTHLIKTRGQQVTLRCSSQSGHNTVSWYQQALGQGPQFIFQYYREEENGRGNFPPRFSGLQFPNYSSELNVNALELDDSALYLCASSFPGQANSPLHFGNGTRLTVT.

The V gene is TRBV6-5, the J gene TRBJ2-2; unclear D gene. The V end lost 8 bases, the J end lost 3 bases, and 10 bases lay between the germline ends. The CDR3 totals 13 residues. From germline, CDR1 is MNHEY and CDR2 SVGAGI. This chain's CDR3 is CASEADYTGELFF. The CDR3 DNA is TGTGCCAGCGAGGCAGACTACACCGGGGAGCTGTTTTTT.

This clone was seen only a few times. J is TRBJ1-5 and V is TRBV3-1 (or the pseudogene TRBV3-2); D not resolved. Deletions cut 2 bases from V and 8 bases from J, with 10 bases between. This CDR3 has 13 residues. Per germline, CDR1 LGHDT and CDR2 YNNKEL (reference sequence). In DNA, the CDR3 is TGTGCCAGCAGCCAAAATTCGGCGGAGCCCCAGCATTTT. This codes for CASSQNSAEPQHF.

V is TRBV24-1 and J is TRBJ2-1; TRBD1 matches at 7 bases. The CDR3 is 16 amino acids. Germline V lookup: CDR1 KGHDR, CDR2 SFDVKD. V was pared by 6 bases and J by 7 bases, with 14 bases of the junction left unmatched. This CDR3 is CATSRTGQGVANEQFF. The DNA of the CDR3 is TGTGCCACCAGTCGTACTGGGCAGGGGGTGGCTAATGAGCAGTTCTTC.

The chain employs TRBV6-2 or TRBV6-3 and TRBJ1-1; TRBD1 is a possible D gene (5 bases). The germline gives CDR1 MNHEY, CDR2 SVGEGT. V was shortened by 0 bases and J by 4 bases, with 21 bases between the two germline ends. CDR3 length: 18 amino acids. The CDR3 DNA is TGTGCCAGCAGTTACTCGAGGATTGTCGGGGGTGCGGGCACTGAAGCTTTCTTT. Encoded protein: CASSYSRIVGGAGTEAFF.

DNA of the CDR3: TGTGCCTGGAATCCGGGACAGGGAAGGGAAAAACTGTTTTTT. It is translated as CAWNPGQGREKLFF. The chain carries TRBV30 and TRBJ1-4; 9 bases line up with TRBD1. Germline V gene lookup returns CDR1 GTSNPN and CDR2 SVGIG (reference sequence). J lost 8 bases, V lost 4 bases, and 8 bases had no gene match. The CDR3 contains 14 residues.

V and J are TRBV13 and TRBJ2-3; 9 nucleotides agree with TRBD2. The V gene's germline CDR1 is PRHDT and CDR2 FYEKMQ (reference sequence). The V segment lost 4 bases and the J segment 2 bases; nucleotides outside the gene matches: 16. The CDR3 extends over 19 amino acids. In DNA form, the CDR3 reads TGTGCCAGCAGCTCCACCGGGCGGGGGGGGATGATTGCCACAGATACGCAGTATTTT. This translates into CASSSTGRGGMIATDTQYF.